The rows below give T cell receptor beta chains drawn from one sample of a study of CD8+ T cells in alopecia areata. This table comes from immunoSEQ multiplex PCR, and its TCRdb copy is limited to in-frame clones, with some not included. The table lists 200,000 to 250,000 clones, roughly three fifths of them singletons. Sequencing was carried out using CD8+ T cells sorted from blood. These receptors came from a human donor in good health. Both conserved end residues are part of each CDR3. The D gene is left open where the match is weak. The size entry is marked missing in some rows and otherwise reads once, few, many or a size class.

d_call | j_call | v_call | clone_size | cdr3_nt | cdr3_aa
TRBD1 | TRBJ1-4 | TRBV10-3 | NA | TGTGCCATCAGGGGGACAGATAATGAAAAACTGTTTTTT | CAIRGTDNEKLFF
NA | TRBJ2-5 | TRBV4-1 | NA | TGCGCCAGCAGCCAAGGAGACCTGAAATGGGAGACCCAGTACTTC | CASSQGDLKWETQYF
NA | TRBJ1-1 | TRBV6-6 | few | TGTGCCAGCAGTCAACAGGCGAACACTGAAGCTTTCTTT | CASSQQANTEAFF
NA | TRBJ2-7 | TRBV30 | once | TGTGCCTGGAGTATGGACACGAATAACGAGGAGGGGCAGTACTTC | CAWSMDTNNEEGQYF
TRBD1 | TRBJ2-7 | TRBV5-1 | NA | TGCGCCAGCAGCCCGGATGGGACAGGGGCCGGCTACGAGCAGTACTTC | CASSPDGTGAGYEQYF
TRBD1 | TRBJ1-5 | TRBV2 | NA | TGTGCCAGCAGTCCCCGCGGACAGGGAAATCAGCCCCAGCATTTT | CASSPRGQGNQPQHF
TRBD1 | TRBJ1-5 | TRBV6-6 | few | TGTGCCAGCAGGACCGACAGGGAGAGCAATCAGCCCCAGCATTTT | CASRTDRESNQPQHF
TRBD1 | TRBJ1-2 | TRBV13 | NA | TGTGCCAGCAGCTTAGGGACAGGGGGCGGAGGCTACACCTTC | CASSLGTGGGGYTF
NA | TRBJ1-1 | TRBV27 | NA | TGTGCCAGCAGTTTTAAGGGGATCAGTGGAACTGAAGCTTTCTTT | CASSFKGISGTEAFF
NA | TRBJ2-5 | TRBV5-6 | NA | TGTGCCAGCAGCGGCATTCGAAAGACCCAGTACTTC | CASSGIRKTQYF
NA | TRBJ2-3 | TRBV15 | few | TGTGCCACCAGCAGAGATTGGGGCACAGATACGCAGTATTTT | CATSRDWGTDTQYF
NA | TRBJ1-1 | TRBV2 | NA | TGTGCCAGCAGTGAAGGGACCTCTTCTGAAGCTTTCTTT | CASSEGTSSEAFF
NA | TRBJ1-5 | TRBV7-9 | few | TGTGCCAGCAGCGACATGGTCCATCAGCCCCAGCATTTT | CASSDMVHQPQHF
NA | TRBJ1-1 | TRBV4-1 | NA | TGCGCCAGCAGCCGAACAGGGAACACTGAAGCTTTCTTT | CASSRTGNTEAFF
NA | TRBJ1-2 | TRBV6-5 | NA | TGTGCCAGCAGTTCACCCGCGGACAGATGGGGCTACACCTTC | CASSSPADRWGYTF
NA | TRBJ2-2 | TRBV29-1 | NA | TGCAGCGTGGGTCCGGGACACCCCACCGGGGAGCTGTTTTTT | CSVGPGHPTGELFF
NA | TRBJ1-1 | TRBV9 | few | TGTGCCAGCAGCTCACCCGGGACGGGGGCAGGTGAAGCTTTCTTT | CASSSPGTGAGEAFF
NA | TRBJ2-7 | TRBV25-1 | few | TGTGCCAGCAGTGCTCTGGGATTCTACGAGCAGTACTTC | CASSALGFYEQYF
TRBD1 | TRBJ1-6 | TRBV4-1 | few | TGCGCCAGCAGCCCAATGGCCAGGGACAGGAATTCACCCCTCCACTTT | CASSPMARDRNSPLHF
TRBD1 | TRBJ1-2 | TRBV15 | NA | TGTGCCACCAGCAGATTACAGGGACAGGATGGCTACACCTTC | CATSRLQGQDGYTF
NA | TRBJ2-7 | TRBV29-1 | NA | TGCAGCGTTGAAGGGTTGGAACAGGGACTGTACTTC | CSVEGLEQGLYF
NA | TRBJ1-5 | TRBV2 | NA | TGTGCCAGCAGGGGTTCATGGAGCAATCAGCCCCAGCATTTT | CASRGSWSNQPQHF
TRBD2 | TRBJ2-1 | TRBV6-1 | once | TGTGCCAGTAGGACTAGCGGGGGCTCCTACAATGAGCAGTTCTTC | CASRTSGGSYNEQFF
NA | TRBJ1-2 | TRBV7-9 | NA | TGTGCCAGCAGCCCACCGGAGTACACCTTC | CASSPPEYTF
NA | TRBJ2-7 | TRBV29-1 | NA | TGCAGCGTTGAAACGGGGGTCTCCTACGAGCAGTACTTC | CSVETGVSYEQYF
NA | TRBJ1-1 | TRBV27 | NA | TGTGCCAGCAGTTCCAGGGATCGCACTGAAGCTTTCTTT | CASSSRDRTEAFF
TRBD1 | TRBJ1-5 | TRBV30 | NA | TGTGCCTGGAGTGTACAGGACAGGGGCTTCAATCAGCCCCAGCATTTT | CAWSVQDRGFNQPQHF
NA | TRBJ2-7 | TRBV7-9 | NA | TGTGCCAGCAGTTCCGAGGGGGAGTACAACTACGAGCAGTACTTC | CASSSEGEYNYEQYF
NA | TRBJ1-5 | TRBV23-1 | few | TGCGCCAGCAGTCAACCAGTACTACTGGTCGCTGGCGGGCGCAATCAGCCCCAGCATTTT | CASSQPVLLVAGGRNQPQHF
NA | TRBJ1-3 | TRBV25-1 | NA | TGTGCCACCGGAGGGGGATCTGGAAACACCATATATTTT | CATGGGSGNTIYF
NA | TRBJ1-5 | TRBV13 | few | TGTGCCAGCAGCTTATTTAATCAGCCCCAGCATTTT | CASSLFNQPQHF
NA | TRBJ2-7 | TRBV28 | NA | TGTGCCAGCAGTTTAACCGGGGGGCGCGACGAGCAGTACTTC | CASSLTGGRDEQYF
NA | TRBJ2-7 | TRBV19 | few | TGTGCCAGTAGTATTAAGGCCCAGGGGACCTACGAGCAGTACTTC | CASSIKAQGTYEQYF
NA | TRBJ1-5 | TRBV7-2 | NA | TGTGCCAGCAGCCCAGAGGCCAGGGCGGGCAATCAGCCCCAGCATTTT | CASSPEARAGNQPQHF
NA | TRBJ1-1 | TRBV27 | NA | TGTGCCACCTTTTACACTGAAGCTTTCTTT | CATFYTEAFF
NA | TRBJ2-5 | TRBV6-1 | NA | TGTGCCAGCAGTGAACGGGCTTTACTCGGCGAGACCCAGTACTTC | CASSERALLGETQYF
NA | TRBJ2-5 | TRBV5-4 | few | TGTGCCAGCAGCTGGGTGGGGGAACCACAAGAGACCCAGTACTTC | CASSWVGEPQETQYF
TRBD1 | TRBJ2-7 | TRBV7-9 | few | TGTGCCAGCAGCCCCCGGACAGGGGGCTGGGAGCAGTACTTC | CASSPRTGGWEQYF
NA | TRBJ1-5 | TRBV4-1 | once | TGCGCCAGCAGCCAAGAGGGGGGTCTTTATCAGCCCCAGCATTTT | CASSQEGGLYQPQHF
NA | TRBJ2-1 | TRBV7-8 | NA | TGTGCCAGCAGCTTAGAGAACAATGAGCAGTTCTTC | CASSLENNEQFF
NA | TRBJ2-7 | TRBV28 | few | TGTGCCAGCAGTTTATTGAGCAGGGTCGAGCAGTACTTC | CASSLLSRVEQYF
NA | TRBJ1-2 | TRBV7-9 | NA | TGTGCCAGCAGCCCCAATCGGCGGGGGGCATATGGCTACACCTTC | CASSPNRRGAYGYTF
TRBD2 | TRBJ2-1 | TRBV29-1 | NA | TGCAGCGTTGAAACGGGACTAGGCAATGAGCAGTTCTTC | CSVETGLGNEQFF
NA | TRBJ2-6 | TRBV27 | NA | TGTGCCAGCAGCGACGCCTCCTCTGGGGCCAACGTCCTGACTTTC | CASSDASSGANVLTF
TRBD1 | TRBJ1-4 | TRBV5-6 | NA | TGTGCCACCAAGGGGGCAGGTAATGAAAAACTGTTTTTT | CATKGAGNEKLFF
NA | TRBJ2-1 | TRBV5-1 | NA | TGCGCCAGCAGCAGCGGAGGTAGAGATGAGCAGTTCTTC | CASSSGGRDEQFF
NA | TRBJ2-7 | TRBV13 | NA | TGTGCCAGCAGCCCAGGACCGGGGGAGCAGTACTTC | CASSPGPGEQYF
TRBD2 | TRBJ2-7 | TRBV29-1 | NA | TGCAGCGTAAGCGGGGGGCGACATGACGAGCAGTACTTC | CSVSGGRHDEQYF
TRBD1 | TRBJ2-4 | TRBV7-2 | few | TGTGCCAGCAGCTCCCAAATTGGGGACAGGCAAAACATTCAGTACTTC | CASSSQIGDRQNIQYF
NA | TRBJ1-5 | TRBV6-5 | NA | TGTGCCAGCAGTTACTACCGAGGTCCCCAGCATTTT | CASSYYRGPQHF
TRBD1 | TRBJ2-2 | TRBV13 | NA | TGTGCCAGCAGCCACTCATACAGGGGGGATACCGGGGAGCTGTTTTTT | CASSHSYRGDTGELFF
NA | TRBJ2-7 | TRBV30 | NA | TGTGCCTGGAGTCTGTCGCCCTACGAGCAGTACTTC | CAWSLSPYEQYF
NA | TRBJ2-7 | TRBV10-2 | few | TGCGCCAGCAGTGAGCGGTCCTCCTACGAGCAGTACTTC | CASSERSSYEQYF
NA | TRBJ1-2 | TRBV4-1 | NA | TGCGCCAGCAGCCAAGAGCCTGCTCCTAACTATGGCTACACCTTC | CASSQEPAPNYGYTF
NA | TRBJ2-7 | TRBV6-1 | NA | TGTGCCAGCAGAGTCCGAAGCGGGGAGCAGTACTTC | CASRVRSGEQYF
NA | TRBJ1-6 | TRBV5-1 | NA | TGCGCCAGCAGCTTGGAACCCCTCAGCTCCTATAATTCACCCCTCCACTTT | CASSLEPLSSYNSPLHF
NA | TRBJ2-1 | TRBV4-1 | NA | TGCGCCAGCATGGAGGAGGGCGGGGTCTGGGAGCAGTTCTTC | CASMEEGGVWEQFF
NA | TRBJ1-5 | TRBV13 | NA | TGTGCCAGCAGCCCAGGTAGGAATCAGCCCCAGCATTTT | CASSPGRNQPQHF